This is a list of T cell receptor beta chains from one sample in a study of PD-1 blockade in classical Hodgkin lymphoma. The method was immunoSEQ multiplex PCR; TCRdb's version includes in-frame clones alone and lacks a portion of them. The repertoire consists of approximately 31,000 clones, with under 90% occurring once and the leading ten covering about 0.82%. The input for sequencing was CD4+ T cells from blood, taken before the fourth cycle of nivolumab. The receptors were gathered from a human donor with classical Hodgkin lymphoma. Both conserved end residues are part of each CDR3. The order of the fields is CDR3 DNA, CDR3 protein, J gene, V gene, D gene, clone size. The D gene is left open where the match is weak. Clone size is not always given. Where it is, it says once, few, many or a class for expanded clones.

TGCGCCAGCAGCCAGGACCTCTACGAGCAGTACTTC | CASSQDLYEQYF | TRBJ2-7 | TRBV5-1 | - | -
TGTGCCAGCAGCGCCGTGTCGTCTGAGACTGAAGCTTTCTTT | CASSAVSSETEAFF | TRBJ1-1 | TRBV9 | - | -
TGTGCCAGCAGCTTAGAGGGGATCGCAGGTCAGCCCCAGCATTTT | CASSLEGIAGQPQHF | TRBJ1-5 | TRBV7-2 | - | -
TGTGCCAGCAGTTCCCGACAGGCACAGAACACTGAAGCTTTCTTT | CASSSRQAQNTEAFF | TRBJ1-1 | TRBV28 | - | -
TGTGCCAGTTGCCTTACAGGGGGTTACGAGCAGTACTTC | CASCLTGGYEQYF | TRBJ2-7 | TRBV25-1 | TRBD1 | -
TGTGCCAGCAGCGCCCATCTAGCGGGGATTGAGCAGTTCTTC | CASSAHLAGIEQFF | TRBJ2-1 | TRBV9 | TRBD2 | -
TGTGCCAGCTCACCCGTCCCGGGACTAGCGGGGGGCTACAATGAGCAGTTCTTC | CASSPVPGLAGGYNEQFF | TRBJ2-1 | TRBV18 | TRBD2 | -
TGTGCCAGCAGTTACTCCCAGTCGGGGAACACTGAAGCTTTCTTT | CASSYSQSGNTEAFF | TRBJ1-1 | TRBV6-5 | - | -
TGTGCCAGCTCACCACTTGGCAACAATCAGCCCCAGCATTTT | CASSPLGNNQPQHF | TRBJ1-5 | TRBV18 | - | once
TGTGCCAGCAGCGTATTTTTCGGCCCGAACTATGGCTACACCTTC | CASSVFFGPNYGYTF | TRBJ1-2 | TRBV9 | - | -
TGTGCCAGCAGCCCATACAGGGGACCTGAAGCTTTCTTT | CASSPYRGPEAFF | TRBJ1-1 | TRBV7-2 | TRBD1 | -
TGTGCCTGGAGTGTTCGCGTCCAAGAGACCCAGTACTTC | CAWSVRVQETQYF | TRBJ2-5 | TRBV30 | - | -
TGTGCCAGCAGCTTAGCGCTGGGCGGTAATGAAAAACTGTTTTTT | CASSLALGGNEKLFF | TRBJ1-4 | TRBV7-9 | - | -
TGCGCCAGCAGCAGTACCGGGACGGGAACCTACGAGCAGTACTTC | CASSSTGTGTYEQYF | TRBJ2-7 | TRBV5-1 | - | -
TGTGCCAGCAGCCTCGCGGGGGTCTACGAGCAGTACTTC | CASSLAGVYEQYF | TRBJ2-7 | TRBV7-2 | TRBD2 | -
TGTGCCAGCAACACCCGAAGGAGTAATTCACCCCTCCACTTT | CASNTRRSNSPLHF | TRBJ1-6 | TRBV6-5 | - | -
TGCGCCAGCAGCTCGGGTGGGACGGTGAACACTGAAGCTTTCTTT | CASSSGGTVNTEAFF | TRBJ1-1 | TRBV5-1 | - | -
TGTGCCAGCAGCGGACGGCGAAATTCACCCCTCCACTTT | CASSGRRNSPLHF | TRBJ1-6 | TRBV9 | - | -
TGCGCCAGCAGCTTCCCAAGGACAGGGCCAACTAACTATGGCTACACCTTC | CASSFPRTGPTNYGYTF | TRBJ1-2 | TRBV5-1 | TRBD1 | -
TGTGCCATCAGTGAGAGGGACAGGGGTGGCTACACCTTC | CAISERDRGGYTF | TRBJ1-2 | TRBV10-3 | TRBD1 | -
TGTGCCAGCAGCCCGGGCGGGACTAGCGGCTACGAGCAGTACTTC | CASSPGGTSGYEQYF | TRBJ2-7 | TRBV5-4 | TRBD2 | -
TGCGCCAGCAGCCAAGAAAGAGGGCGGACGAGGACTGAAGCTTTCTTT | CASSQERGRTRTEAFF | TRBJ1-1 | TRBV4-1 | - | -
TGTGCCAGCAGCCCCACGGGACGGACTCCCACTGAAGCTTTCTTT | CASSPTGRTPTEAFF | TRBJ1-1 | TRBV6-6 | - | once
TGTGCCAGCAGTGAACGGAGGGACCCAAATTCACCCCTCCACTTT | CASSERRDPNSPLHF | TRBJ1-6 | TRBV6-1 | - | -
TGTGCCAGCTCACCACCGTCTCTCCAATGGATAGAGACCCAGTACTTC | CASSPPSLQWIETQYF | TRBJ2-5 | TRBV18 | - | -
TGTGCCAGCAGCCAAGATCAGGAACTCCCGACCGGGGAGCTGTTTTTT | CASSQDQELPTGELFF | TRBJ2-2 | TRBV4-2 | - | -
TGTGCCAGCAGCAGGCGGAGGACAGTTAGCAATCAGCCCCAGCATTTT | CASSRRRTVSNQPQHF | TRBJ1-5 | TRBV5-6 | - | -
TGTGCCAGCAGTTTTTGGGGGGCAGGGGGTAAGAGTTCCTATAATTCACCCCTCCACTTT | CASSFWGAGGKSSYNSPLHF | TRBJ1-6 | TRBV27 | TRBD1 | once
TGTGCCAGCTCGCAGGGACAGTTCTCCTACGAGCAGTACTTC | CASSQGQFSYEQYF | TRBJ2-7 | TRBV18 | TRBD1 | -
TGTGCCAGCAGCGTAGCGTGGACGGCGAACTATGGCTACACCTTC | CASSVAWTANYGYTF | TRBJ1-2 | TRBV9 | - | -
TGTGCCAGTGGAAAAAGGACCTCTGGAAACACCATATATTTT | CASGKRTSGNTIYF | TRBJ1-3 | TRBV19 | - | -